These 20 T cell receptor beta chains were all obtained from the same sample, sequenced in a study of cytomegalovirus exposure and HLA in healthy donors. PCR primers comprised 60 Vbeta and 13 Jbeta primers. Generated by immunoSEQ multiplex PCR, the TCRdb table keeps only in-frame clones and is missing some. This sample yields about 76,000 clones, of which roughly 78% are seen a single time; around 2.3% belongs to the top ten. Sample: PBMCs. The receptors were gathered from a male donor in good health and CMV-seropositive.

The chain couples TRBV5-1 to TRBJ2-3, with TRBD1 matching 8 bases. The CDR3 runs to 15 residues. Germline V gene sequence: CDR1 SGHRS, CDR2 YFSETQ. Trimming removed 4 bases from V and 4 bases from J; junction bases left unmatched: 8. The DNA for the CDR3 is TGCGCCAGCAGCCCAGGGGGCTTCTACGCAGATACGCAGTATTTT. Translation gives CASSPGGFYADTQYF.

Only a few counts were recorded for this clone. The rearrangement links TRBV7-8 to TRBJ1-4, with D uncertain. There are 15 residues in the CDR3. Trimming removed 1 base from V and 0 bases from J, with 6 bases in between. Germline values: CDR1 SGHVS, CDR2 FQNEAQ. The CDR3 bases are TGTGCCAGCAGCTTAGTCCTTGCAACTAATGAAAAACTGTTTTTT. This translates into CASSLVLATNEKLFF.

The chain has TRBV7-9 and TRBJ2-1; TRBD2 is a possible D gene (5 bases). V lost 6 bases to trimming and J lost 3 bases, with 15 bases between them. The CDR3 consists of 15 residues. The germline V gene has CDR1 SEHNR and CDR2 FQNEAQ (reference sequence). The CDR3 region is CASSTLGVDYNEQFF. The CDR3 nucleotides read TGTGCCAGCAGTACTCTGGGAGTCGACTACAATGAGCAGTTCTTC. Full variable domain (missing parts from reference TRBV7-9 and TRBJ2-1): DTGVSQNPRHKITKRGQNVTFRCDPISEHNRLYWYRQTLGQGPEFLTYFQNEAQLEKSRLLSDRFSAERPKGSFSTLEIQRTEQGDSAMYLCASSTLGVDYNEQFFGPGTRLTVL.

The rearrangement uses TRBV19 and TRBJ2-1, with 12 bases aligning to TRBD2. V trimming: 6 bases; J trimming: 5 bases; junction bases outside the gene matches: 20. This CDR3 is 20 amino acids long. Germline V gene data show CDR1 as LNHDA and CDR2 as SQIVND (reference sequence). The CDR3 protein is CASRPPETSGRGFGNNEQFF. CDR3 nucleotides: TGTGCCAGTAGACCCCCGGAGACTAGCGGGAGAGGCTTCGGGAACAATGAGCAGTTCTTC.

The rearrangement links TRBV4-3 to TRBJ1-2; D remains unclear. Per the germline V gene, CDR1 is LGHNA and CDR2 is YSLEER. The ends were cut back, 4 bases at V and 4 bases at J, with 16 bases in the middle. The CDR3 has 15 residues. This CDR3 is CASSPHYGEGYGYTF. The CDR3, as DNA: TGCGCCAGCAGCCCCCATTATGGGGAGGGCTATGGCTACACCTTC.

The chain joins TRBV5-4 to TRBJ2-7; 8 positions agree with TRBD1. CDR3 size: 13 residues. The germline V gene encodes CDR1 SGHNT and CDR2 YYREEE (reference sequence). Trimming cost V 3 bases and J 4 bases; bases outside gene matches: 3. CDR3: CASSWTGNYEQYF. In DNA, the CDR3 is TGTGCCAGCAGCTGGACAGGGAATTACGAGCAGTACTTC.

The gene calls are TRBV27 and TRBJ1-2, with D possibly TRBD1 on 5 matching bases. The CDR3 runs to 13 residues. The germline gives CDR1 MNHEY, CDR2 SMNVEV (reference sequence). Trimming cost V 2 bases and J 12 bases, with 16 bases left between them. Here the CDR3 reads CASSLRGAGGDTF. The CDR3 nucleotides read TGTGCCAGCAGTTTAAGAGGGGCCGGAGGGGACACCTTC.

This clone was counted a few times. The chain links TRBV7-9 to TRBJ1-1; D not certain. The germline gives CDR1 SEHNR, CDR2 FQNEAQ (reference sequence). V was cut by 0 bases and J by 5 bases, with 10 bases left in between. This CDR3 is 14 amino acids long. As DNA, the CDR3 is TGTGCCAGCAGCTTAGCCGCTCGAGGAACTGAAGCTTTCTTT. It yields the protein CASSLAARGTEAFF.

The gene calls are TRBV5-6 and TRBJ2-3; 10 bases agree with TRBD2. J lost 7 bases, V lost 0 bases, and 2 bases had no gene match. Germline-derived CDR1 and CDR2 are SGHDT and YYEEEE. The CDR3 loop spans 14 amino acids. The CDR3, as DNA: TGTGCCAGCAGCTTGGGACTAGCGGGTCATACGCAGTATTTT. Protein sequence: CASSLGLAGHTQYF.

The chain is built from TRBV7-2 and TRBJ2-3; weak D call: TRBD2 (6 bases). Germline V gives CDR1 SGHTA, CDR2 FQGNSA. V was shortened by 5 bases and J by 5 bases, with 14 bases between the two germline ends. This CDR3 has 14 residues. The CDR3 DNA follows: TGTGCCAGCAGCATGTCCGGAGGGATAGATACGCAGTATTTT. Residues: CASSMSGGIDTQYF.

The chain has TRBV5-4 and TRBJ1-1, with D possibly matching TRBD1 (6 bases). V lost 4 bases to trimming and J lost 1 base, with 14 bases between them. Germline V gives CDR1 SGHNT, CDR2 YYREEE (reference sequence). The CDR3 loop spans 15 amino acids. The DNA for the CDR3 is TGTGCCAGCAGCCCGCCGACAGGCCGGAACACTGAAGCTTTCTTT. It is translated as CASSPPTGRNTEAFF.

The chain joins TRBV11-2 to TRBJ2-7; 8 bases line up with TRBD2. V shed 5 bases and J 6 bases; nucleotides not matched to a gene: 12. This CDR3 is 15 amino acids long. Germline-derived CDR1 and CDR2 are SGHAT and FQNNGV. CDR3 sequence: CASSPGGGTLREQYF. Written as DNA, the CDR3 is TGTGCCAGCAGCCCCGGCGGGGGGACCCTTCGCGAGCAGTACTTC.

The V and J genes are TRBV19 and TRBJ2-1, with D possibly TRBD2 on 6 matching bases. The V gene lost 2 bases and the J gene lost 10 bases, with 6 bases spanning the gap. Germline V lookup: CDR1 LNHDA, CDR2 SQIVND (reference sequence). CDR3 length: 11 amino acids. The CDR3 region has the DNA TGTGCCAGTAGTATACTAGCGGAGCAGTTCTTC. Translated: CASSILAEQFF.

The CDR3 protein is CASSATSGAYEQYF. CDR3 DNA sequence: TGTGCCAGTAGTGCTACTAGCGGTGCCTACGAGCAGTACTTC. The chain couples TRBV19 to TRBJ2-7; 8 bases match TRBD2. The V and J ends lost 5 bases and 2 bases, in that order; junction bases with no gene match: 5. The CDR3 loop spans 14 amino acids. In germline, CDR1 is LNHDA, CDR2 SQIVND (reference sequence).

In its sample, this clone was seen many times. V and J are TRBV5-1 and TRBJ1-1; 7 bases match TRBD1. Germline CDR1 and CDR2: SGHRS and YFSETQ. Unmatched junction bases numbered 4, after V lost 0 bases and J lost 5 bases. This CDR3 spans 14 amino acids. CDR3 nucleotides: TGCGCCAGCAGCTTGGCAGGGGGTCGGACTGAAGCTTTCTTT. It specifies CASSLAGGRTEAFF.

As DNA, the CDR3 is TGCGCCAGCAGCCAAGATCGAGACAGACAAGAGACCCAGTACTTC. It encodes CASSQDRDRQETQYF. This chain connects TRBV4-3 to TRBJ2-5; weak D call: TRBD1 (5 bases). Trimming cost V 0 bases and J 2 bases, with 10 bases left between them. Germline V gene lookup returns CDR1 LGHNA and CDR2 YSLEER. This CDR3 has 15 residues.

This chain joins TRBV7-9 and TRBJ2-2, with 9 bases identical to TRBD1. CDR3 length equals 16 residues. Looked up from germline, CDR1 is SEHNR and CDR2 is FQNEAQ (reference sequence). V was pared by 1 base and J by 3 bases, with 3 bases of the junction left unmatched. CDR3 protein: CASSLERDRDTGELFF. DNA for the CDR3: TGTGCCAGCAGCTTAGAAAGGGACAGGGACACCGGGGAGCTGTTTTTT.

The gene calls are TRBV2 and TRBJ2-5; 8 bases are a match to TRBD2. The germline gives CDR1 SNHLY, CDR2 FYNNEI. The length of the CDR3 is 14 residues. Losses at the gene ends were 5 bases for V and 5 bases for J; bases not matched to a gene: 7. The CDR3 here is CASSPRTSSETQYF. The CDR3 DNA sequence: TGTGCCAGCAGTCCTAGGACTAGCTCCGAGACCCAGTACTTC. Full variable domain (missing parts from reference TRBV2 and TRBJ2-5): EPEVTQTPSHQVTQMGQEVILRCVPISNHLYFYWYRQILGQKVEFLVSFYNNEISEKSEIFDDQFSVERPDGSNFTLKIRSTKLEDSAMYFCASSPRTSSETQYFGPGTRLLVL.

This rearrangement joins TRBV18 to TRBJ1-2; D remains unclear. CDR1 is KGHSH and CDR2 is LQKENI in the germline V gene. Trimming took 1 base from V and 4 from J, leaving 7 bases between them. The CDR3 has 13 amino acids. As DNA, the CDR3 is TGTGCCAGCTCACCACAGAGAATCTATGGCTACACCTTC. As protein: CASSPQRIYGYTF.

The chain combines TRBV4-1 with TRBJ2-2, with 7 bases fitting TRBD1. V lost 3 bases to trimming and J lost 6 bases; unmatched junction nucleotides: 7. CDR1 is MGHRA, CDR2 YSYEKL, per germline. The CDR3 loop spans 15 amino acids. The CDR3 coding sequence is TGCGCCAGCAGCCAGGGACGGCAGGGGGCCGGGGAGCTGTTTTTT. The encoded protein is CASSQGRQGAGELFF.